The clone carrying this T cell receptor beta chain was counted between two and nine times. The sample belongs to a study of T cells in Graves' hyperthyroidism and ophthalmopathy. The germline gives CDR1 SGHTA, CDR2 FQGNSA. The CDR3 runs 15 residues. The V segment lost 2 bases and the J segment 0 bases; nucleotides outside the gene matches: 4. From RNA transcripts, TCR beta CDR3 regions were amplified. Researchers ran a first-round RT-PCR on the TCR CDR3 using the HTBI primer set. TCRdb reprocessed the multiplex PCR reads via MiXCR and lists one record per CDR3 protein. The sample contains about 540,000 distinct CDR3 sequences, around 46% of which appear only once.

The TCR originated in a woman younger than 30 with Graves' hyperthyroidism. Sequenced sample: peripheral blood or thyroid tissue (not recorded which). The V and J genes are TRBV7-2 and TRBJ2-7; 7 bases align to TRBD1. In DNA, the CDR3 is TGTGCCAGCAGCTTACAGGGGGTGAGCTCCTACGAGCAGTACTTC. Amino acid sequence: CASSLQGVSSYEQYF. The full variable domain, rest sourced from reference TRBV7-2 and TRBJ2-7, is GAGVSQSPSNKVTEKGKDVELRCDPISGHTALYWYRQSLGQGLEFLIYFQGNSAPDKSGLPSDRFSAERTGGSVSTLTIQRTQQEDSAVYLCASSLQGVSSYEQYFGPGTRLTVT.